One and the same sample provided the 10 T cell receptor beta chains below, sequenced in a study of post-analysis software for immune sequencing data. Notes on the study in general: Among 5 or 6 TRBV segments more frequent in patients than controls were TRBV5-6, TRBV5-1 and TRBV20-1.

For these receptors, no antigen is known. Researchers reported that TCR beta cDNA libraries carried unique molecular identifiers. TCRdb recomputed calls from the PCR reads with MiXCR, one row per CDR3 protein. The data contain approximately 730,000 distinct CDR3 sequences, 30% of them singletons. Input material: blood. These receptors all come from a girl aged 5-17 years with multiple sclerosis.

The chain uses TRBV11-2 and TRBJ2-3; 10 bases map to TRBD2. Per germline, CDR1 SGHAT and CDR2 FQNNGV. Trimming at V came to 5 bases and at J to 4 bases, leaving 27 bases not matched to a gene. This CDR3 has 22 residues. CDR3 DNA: TGTGCCAGCAGCATTCGCACAATTCCTAGCGGGAGAGTCCCGGGTCGGGCAGATACGCAGTATTTT. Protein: CASSIRTIPSGRVPGRADTQYF.

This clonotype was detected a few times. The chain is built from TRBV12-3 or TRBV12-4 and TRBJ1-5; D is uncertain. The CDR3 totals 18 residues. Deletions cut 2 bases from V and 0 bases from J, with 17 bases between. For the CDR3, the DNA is TGTGCCAGCAGTTTAAGGGAATACTCGCCAAATAGCAATCAGCCCCAGCATTTT. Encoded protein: CASSLREYSPNSNQPQHF.

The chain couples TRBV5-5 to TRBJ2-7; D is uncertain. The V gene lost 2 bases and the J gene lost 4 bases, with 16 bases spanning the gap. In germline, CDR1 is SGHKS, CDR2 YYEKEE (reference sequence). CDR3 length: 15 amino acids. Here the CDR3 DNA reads TGTGCCAGCAGCTTTGAACCGAGAACCCTTTACGAGCAGTACTTC. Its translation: CASSFEPRTLYEQYF.

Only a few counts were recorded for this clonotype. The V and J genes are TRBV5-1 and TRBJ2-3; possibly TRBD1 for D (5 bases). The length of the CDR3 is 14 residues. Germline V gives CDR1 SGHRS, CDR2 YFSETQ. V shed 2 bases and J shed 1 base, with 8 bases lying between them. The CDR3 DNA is TGCGCCAGCAGCTTCAGGGTTGGCACAGATACGCAGTATTTT. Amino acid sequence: CASSFRVGTDTQYF.

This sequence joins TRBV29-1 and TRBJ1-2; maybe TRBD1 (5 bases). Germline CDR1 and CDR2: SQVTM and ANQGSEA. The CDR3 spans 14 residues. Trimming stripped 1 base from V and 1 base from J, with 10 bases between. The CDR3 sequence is CSVEAQGNNYGYTF. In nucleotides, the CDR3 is TGCAGCGTTGAAGCCCAGGGAAATAACTATGGCTACACCTTC.

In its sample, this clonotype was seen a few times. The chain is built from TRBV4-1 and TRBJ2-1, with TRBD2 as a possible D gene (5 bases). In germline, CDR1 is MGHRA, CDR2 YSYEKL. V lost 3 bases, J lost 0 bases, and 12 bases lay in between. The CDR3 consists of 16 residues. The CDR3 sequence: CASSHIAKSSYNEQFF. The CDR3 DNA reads TGCGCCAGCAGCCATATAGCGAAAAGCTCCTACAATGAGCAGTTCTTC.

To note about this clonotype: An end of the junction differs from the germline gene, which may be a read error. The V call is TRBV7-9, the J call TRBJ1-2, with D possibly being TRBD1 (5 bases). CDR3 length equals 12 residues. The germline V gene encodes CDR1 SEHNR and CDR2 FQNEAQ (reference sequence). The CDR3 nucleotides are TGTTCCAGCAGCTTAGGGACCGCCGGCTACACCTTC. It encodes CSSSLGTAGYTF.

The CDR3 reads CASSRSGAAYGYTF. CDR3 in DNA: TGTGCCAGCAGCCGGAGCGGGGCAGCGTATGGCTACACCTTC. The rearrangement uses TRBV7-9 and TRBJ1-2; D possibly corresponds to TRBD1 (5 bases). CDR3 length: 14 amino acids. Trimming removed 5 bases at V and 5 bases at J, with 15 bases between. Germline CDR1 SEHNR, CDR2 FQNEAQ (reference sequence).

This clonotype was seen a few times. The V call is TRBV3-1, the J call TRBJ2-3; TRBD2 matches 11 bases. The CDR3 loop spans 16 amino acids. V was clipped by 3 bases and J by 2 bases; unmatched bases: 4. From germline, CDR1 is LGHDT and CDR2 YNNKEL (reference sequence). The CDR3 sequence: CASSQGLAAFTDTQYF. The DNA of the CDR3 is TGTGCCAGCAGCCAGGGACTAGCGGCGTTCACAGATACGCAGTATTTT.

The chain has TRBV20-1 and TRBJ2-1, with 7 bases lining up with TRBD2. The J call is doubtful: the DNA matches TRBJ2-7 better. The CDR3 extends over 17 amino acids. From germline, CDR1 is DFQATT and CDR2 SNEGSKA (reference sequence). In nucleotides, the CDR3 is TGCAGTGCTCGTCTGGTTTTCGGGACTACTGAGTACAATGAGCAGTACTTC. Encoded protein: CSARLVFGTTEYNEQYF.